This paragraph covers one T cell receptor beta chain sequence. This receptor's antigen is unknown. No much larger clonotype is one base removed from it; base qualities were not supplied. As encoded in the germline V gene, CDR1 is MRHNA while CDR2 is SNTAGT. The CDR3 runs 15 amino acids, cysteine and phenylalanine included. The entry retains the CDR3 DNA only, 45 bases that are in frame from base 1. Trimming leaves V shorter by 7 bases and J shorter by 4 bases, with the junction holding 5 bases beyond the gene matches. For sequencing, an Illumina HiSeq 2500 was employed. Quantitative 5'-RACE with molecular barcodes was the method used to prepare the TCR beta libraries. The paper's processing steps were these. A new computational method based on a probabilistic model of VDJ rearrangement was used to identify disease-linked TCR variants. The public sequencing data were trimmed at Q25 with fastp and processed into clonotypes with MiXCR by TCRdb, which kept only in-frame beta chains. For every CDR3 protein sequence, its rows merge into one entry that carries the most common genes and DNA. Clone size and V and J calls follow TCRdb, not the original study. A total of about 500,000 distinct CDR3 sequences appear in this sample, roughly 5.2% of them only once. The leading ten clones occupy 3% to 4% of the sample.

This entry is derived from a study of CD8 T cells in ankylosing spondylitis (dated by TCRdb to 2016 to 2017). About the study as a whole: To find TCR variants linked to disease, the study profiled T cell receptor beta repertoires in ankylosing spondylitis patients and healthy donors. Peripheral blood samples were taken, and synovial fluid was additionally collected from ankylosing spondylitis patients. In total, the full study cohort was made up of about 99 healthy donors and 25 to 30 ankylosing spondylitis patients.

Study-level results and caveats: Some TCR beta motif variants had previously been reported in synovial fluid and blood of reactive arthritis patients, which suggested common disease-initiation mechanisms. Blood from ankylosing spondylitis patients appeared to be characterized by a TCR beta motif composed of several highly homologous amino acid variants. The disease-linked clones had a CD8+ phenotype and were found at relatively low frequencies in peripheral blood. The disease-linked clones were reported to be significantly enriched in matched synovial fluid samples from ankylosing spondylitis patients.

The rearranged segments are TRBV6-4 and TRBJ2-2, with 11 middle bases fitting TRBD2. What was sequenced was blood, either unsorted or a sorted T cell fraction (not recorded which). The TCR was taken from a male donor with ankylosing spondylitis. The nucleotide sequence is TGTGCCAGCACCCAACTAGCGGGGGTCACCGGGGAGCTGTTTTTT. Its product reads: CASTQLAGVTGELFF.